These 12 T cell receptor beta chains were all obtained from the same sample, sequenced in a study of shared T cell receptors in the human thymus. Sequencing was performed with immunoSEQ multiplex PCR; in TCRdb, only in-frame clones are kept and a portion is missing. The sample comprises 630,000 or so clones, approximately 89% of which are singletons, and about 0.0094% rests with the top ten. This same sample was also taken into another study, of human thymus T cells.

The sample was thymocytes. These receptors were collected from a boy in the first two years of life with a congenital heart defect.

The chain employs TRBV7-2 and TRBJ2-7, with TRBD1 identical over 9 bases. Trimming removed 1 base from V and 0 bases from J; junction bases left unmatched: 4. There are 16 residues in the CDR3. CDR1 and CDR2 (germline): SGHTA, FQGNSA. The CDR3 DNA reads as TGTGCCAGCAGCTTAGACGGGACAGGGCTCTCCTACGAGCAGTACTTC. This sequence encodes CASSLDGTGLSYEQYF.

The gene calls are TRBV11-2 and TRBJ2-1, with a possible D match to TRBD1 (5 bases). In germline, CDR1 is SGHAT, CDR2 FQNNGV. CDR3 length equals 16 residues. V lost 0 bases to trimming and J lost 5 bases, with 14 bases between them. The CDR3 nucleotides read TGTGCCAGCAGCTTAGAACAGGCTTGGCAGCACAATGAGCAGTTCTTC. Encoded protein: CASSLEQAWQHNEQFF. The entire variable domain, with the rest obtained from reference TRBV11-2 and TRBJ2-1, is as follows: EAGVAQSPRYKIIEKRQSVAFWCNPISGHATLYWYQQILGQGPKLLIQFQNNGVVDDSQLPKDRFSAERLKGVDSTLKIQPAKLEDSAVYLCASSLEQAWQHNEQFFGPGTRLTVL.

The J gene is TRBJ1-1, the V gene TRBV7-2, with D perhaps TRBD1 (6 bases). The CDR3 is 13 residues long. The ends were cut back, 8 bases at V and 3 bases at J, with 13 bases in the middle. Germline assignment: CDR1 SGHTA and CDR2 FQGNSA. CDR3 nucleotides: TGTGCCAGCCGCGGGGGCGCGGACACTGAAGCTTTCTTT. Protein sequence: CASRGGADTEAFF.

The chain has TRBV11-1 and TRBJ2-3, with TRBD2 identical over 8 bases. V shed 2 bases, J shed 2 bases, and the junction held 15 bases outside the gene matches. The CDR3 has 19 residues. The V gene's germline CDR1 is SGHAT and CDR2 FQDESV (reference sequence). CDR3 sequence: CASSLRPMRVSGDTDTQYF. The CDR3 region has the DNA TGTGCCAGCAGCTTAAGGCCTATGAGGGTTAGCGGGGACACAGATACGCAGTATTTT.

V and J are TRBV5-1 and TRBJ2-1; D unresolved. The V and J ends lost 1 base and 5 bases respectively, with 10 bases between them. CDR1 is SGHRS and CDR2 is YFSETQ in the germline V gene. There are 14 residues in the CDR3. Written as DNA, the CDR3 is TGCGCCAGCAGCTTGAGGAGCGAGAACAATGAGCAGTTCTTC. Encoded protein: CASSLRSENNEQFF.

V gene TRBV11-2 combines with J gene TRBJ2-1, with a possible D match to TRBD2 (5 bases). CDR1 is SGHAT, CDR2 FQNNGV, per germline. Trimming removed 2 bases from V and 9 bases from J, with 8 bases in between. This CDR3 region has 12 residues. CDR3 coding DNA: TGTGCCAGCAGCTTACGGGATTGTGAGCAGTTCTTC. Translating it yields CASSLRDCEQFF.

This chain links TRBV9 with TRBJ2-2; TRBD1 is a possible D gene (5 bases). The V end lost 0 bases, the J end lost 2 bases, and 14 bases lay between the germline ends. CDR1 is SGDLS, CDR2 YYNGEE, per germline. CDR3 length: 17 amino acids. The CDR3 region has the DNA TGTGCCAGCAGCGTAGACCCACAGGCGCGAAACACCGGGGAGCTGTTTTTT. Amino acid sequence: CASSVDPQARNTGELFF.

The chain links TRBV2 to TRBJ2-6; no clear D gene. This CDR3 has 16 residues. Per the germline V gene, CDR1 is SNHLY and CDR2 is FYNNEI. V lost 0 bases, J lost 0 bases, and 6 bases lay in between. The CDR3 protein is CASSEARSSGANVLTF. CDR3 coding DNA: TGTGCCAGCAGTGAAGCGCGGAGCTCTGGGGCCAACGTCCTGACTTTC.

The CDR3 DNA reads as TGTGCCAGCAGTTACTCCCGGGATAGCAATCAGCCCCAGCATTTT. Translated: CASSYSRDSNQPQHF. J is TRBJ1-5 and V is TRBV6-5; no firm D call. This CDR3 contains 15 residues. V shed 0 bases and J shed 0 bases, with 6 bases lying between them. Germline CDR1 is MNHEY and CDR2 is SVGAGI.

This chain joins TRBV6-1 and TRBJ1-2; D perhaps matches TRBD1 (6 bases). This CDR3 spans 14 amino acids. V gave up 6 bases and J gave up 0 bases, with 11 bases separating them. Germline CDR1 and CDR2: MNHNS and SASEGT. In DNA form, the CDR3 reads TGTGCCAGCAGGGGGGCTAGCTCTAACTATGGCTACACCTTC. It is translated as CASRGASSNYGYTF.

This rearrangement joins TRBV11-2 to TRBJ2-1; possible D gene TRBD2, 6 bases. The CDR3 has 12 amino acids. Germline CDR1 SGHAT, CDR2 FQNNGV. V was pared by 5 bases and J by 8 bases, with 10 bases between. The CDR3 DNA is TGTGCCAGCAGCCCCTGGGGGGATGAGCAGTTCTTC. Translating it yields CASSPWGDEQFF. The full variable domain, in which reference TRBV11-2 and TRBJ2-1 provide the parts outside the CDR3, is EAGVAQSPRYKIIEKRQSVAFWCNPISGHATLYWYQQILGQGPKLLIQFQNNGVVDDSQLPKDRFSAERLKGVDSTLKIQPAKLEDSAVYLCASSPWGDEQFFGPGTRLTVL.

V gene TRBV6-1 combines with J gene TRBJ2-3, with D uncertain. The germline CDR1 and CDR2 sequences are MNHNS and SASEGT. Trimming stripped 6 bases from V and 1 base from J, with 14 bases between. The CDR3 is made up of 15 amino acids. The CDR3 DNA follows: TGTGCCAGCAGCCCCCGACTCCCCGGCACAGATACGCAGTATTTT. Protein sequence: CASSPRLPGTDTQYF.